This TCR beta chain is from a study of control samples from healthy donors and cancer patients. Assay: immunoSEQ multiplex PCR; the TCRdb copy retains only in-frame clones and omits some. The sample contains 150,000 to 200,000 clones, around nine tenths of which appear only once. There are 13 residues in the CDR3. CDR1 is LGHNA, CDR2 YSLEER, per germline. V was shortened by 6 bases and J by 5 bases, with 13 bases between the two germline ends. The sample consisted of blood. V and J are TRBV4-3 and TRBJ2-5; D uncertain. The sequence came from a woman younger than 45 in good health. CDR3 sequence: CASSRNSHETQYF. The CDR3 DNA sequence: TGCGCCAGCAGTAGGAATAGCCATGAGACCCAGTACTTC.